This TCR beta chain emerged from a study of T cells expressing NK-cell markers. Looking at the study overall: Sorted CD3+CD56+NKG2C+, CD3+CD56+NKG2C- and CD3+CD56-NKG2C+ T cells provided the TCR beta repertoires. Study-level results: CD8+ T cells in six donors included dominant NKG2C+ clonotypes at roughly 1.0-7.0%. Leadership of the CD3+CD56-NKG2C+ fraction also belonged to these clonotypes in a few donors.

cDNA encoding TCR beta was synthesized via 5'RACE template switching incorporating UMIs. With the 5' RACE reads reprocessed, TCRdb shows one record per CDR3 protein and no DNA. The sample table sets out 500,000 to 600,000 distinct CDR3 sequences. The germline CDR1 and CDR2 sequences are MNHEY and SMNVEV (reference sequence). The CDR3 sequence is 16 residues long. On this clonotype: The antigen is not known.

Sequenced: blood T cells: a sorted CD56 or NKG2C T cell subset, CD4+ or CD8+ T cells, or bulk PBMC T cells (not recorded which). The receptor was derived from a man aged 18-30 years in good health. The chain couples TRBV27 to TRBJ2-6. This chain's CDR3 is CASSPELFPGANVLTF.